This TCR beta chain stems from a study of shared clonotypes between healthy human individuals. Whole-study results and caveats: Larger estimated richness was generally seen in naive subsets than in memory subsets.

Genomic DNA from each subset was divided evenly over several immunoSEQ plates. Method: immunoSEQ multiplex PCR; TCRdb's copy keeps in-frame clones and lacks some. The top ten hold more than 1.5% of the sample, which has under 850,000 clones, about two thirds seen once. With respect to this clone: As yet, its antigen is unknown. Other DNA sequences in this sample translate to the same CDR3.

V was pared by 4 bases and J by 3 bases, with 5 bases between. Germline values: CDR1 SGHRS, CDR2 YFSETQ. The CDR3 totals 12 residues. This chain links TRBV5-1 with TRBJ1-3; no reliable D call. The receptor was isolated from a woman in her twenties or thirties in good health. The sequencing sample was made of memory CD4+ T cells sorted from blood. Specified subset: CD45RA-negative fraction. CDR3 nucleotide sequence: TGCGCCAGCAGCCTCGATGGAAACACCATATATTTT. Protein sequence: CASSLDGNTIYF.